These 6 T cell receptor beta chains share one sample of origin, sequenced in a study of blood T cell repertoires in COVID-19. Sequencing was performed with immunoSEQ multiplex PCR; in TCRdb, only in-frame clones are kept and a portion is missing. The table has about 310,000 clones, roughly 86% seen once; the top ten hold 8.5% to 10%. The specimen sequenced was PBMCs or T cells enriched from blood (not recorded which). Receptors were obtained from a woman in her late teens or twenties who had recovered from COVID-19.

This chain connects TRBV5-1 to TRBJ2-5, with D possibly being TRBD2 (7 bases). Looked up from germline, CDR1 is SGHRS and CDR2 is YFSETQ. This CDR3 comprises 15 residues. The V gene lost 4 bases and the J gene lost 0 bases, with 13 bases spanning the gap. The CDR3 spells CASSPEGGNQETQYF. CDR3 sequence (DNA): TGCGCCAGCAGCCCTGAGGGGGGGAACCAAGAGACCCAGTACTTC. Complete variable domain (other parts from reference TRBV5-1 and TRBJ2-5): KAGVTQTPRYLIKTRGQQVTLSCSPISGHRSVSWYQQTPGQGLQFLFEYFSETQRNKGNFPGRFSGRQFSNSRSEMNVSTLELGDSALYLCASSPEGGNQETQYFGPGTRLLVL.

This sequence joins TRBV5-1 and TRBJ1-1; TRBD1 agrees at 8 bases. V lost 2 bases, J lost 11 bases, and 8 bases stayed unmatched. The CDR3 consists of 13 residues. From germline, CDR1 is SGHRS and CDR2 YFSETQ. In DNA form, the CDR3 reads TGCGCCAGCAGCTTACCCGACAGGGGTGAGGCTTTCTTT. Its translation is CASSLPDRGEAFF.

This chain connects TRBV7-9 to TRBJ2-7; 8 nucleotides align to TRBD1. Germline CDR1 and CDR2: SEHNR and FQNEAQ (reference sequence). With 6 bases clipped from V and 3 bases from J, the junction kept 10 bases outside the gene matches. CDR3 length equals 15 residues. The CDR3 protein is CASSSTGTGHYEQYF. CDR3 nucleotides: TGTGCCAGCAGTTCGACCGGGACAGGACACTACGAGCAGTACTTC.

The J gene is TRBJ1-2, the V gene TRBV18; a weak D match, TRBD1 (5 bases). V shed 4 bases and J shed 11 bases, with 8 bases lying between them. Germline assignment: CDR1 KGHSH and CDR2 LQKENI. CDR3 size: 10 residues. The CDR3 is CASSRSGYTF. CDR3 coding DNA: TGTGCCAGCTCACGATCAGGGTACACCTTC.

Note on this clone: A junction boundary mismatches the germline segment, possibly from a read error. This sequence joins TRBV10-3 and TRBJ1-2; no clear D. Germline CDR1 ENHRY, CDR2 SYGVKD. This CDR3 is 12 amino acids long. The chain's CDR3 is CAISESSLAASF. CDR3 coding DNA: TGTGCCATCAGTGAGTCATCTTTAGCTGCCTCCTTC.

The V call is TRBV7-3, the J call TRBJ2-3; 8 bases match TRBD1. The V gene end was trimmed by 5 bases and the J gene end by 0 bases; junction bases not matched to a gene: 7. CDR1 is SGHTA, CDR2 FQGTGA, per germline. The CDR3 is 16 amino acids. CDR3 in amino acids: CASSTQGAESTDTQYF. The DNA of the CDR3 is TGTGCCAGCAGCACCCAGGGGGCAGAAAGCACAGATACGCAGTATTTT.